Listed here are 10 T cell receptor beta chains from one sample, sequenced in a study of blood T cells in healthy people across ages (dated by TCRdb to between 2014 and 2016). The library was generated by 5' RACE. The sequencing machine was an Illumina HiSeq 2500. A second PCR of about 7 to 12 cycles was performed with a sample-barcoded 5' primer and a J-beta primer mix. TCRdb reprocessing: public reads trimmed at Q25 with fastp, clones called with MiXCR, in-frame beta chains kept. Rows merge per CDR3 protein into single entries with the most common DNA and genes. The sample records a few hundred thousand distinct CDR3 sequences, 27% of which are singletons. The ten largest clones capture around 20% of the sample. Sequenced: blood. The receptors were sampled from a woman between 65 and 79 years old in good health.

The chain couples TRBV29-1 to TRBJ2-1, with D possibly TRBD1 on 6 matching bases. Germline V gene sequence: CDR1 SQVTM, CDR2 ANQGSEA. V lost 6 bases and J lost 7, with 22 bases in between. This CDR3 comprises 15 residues. In nucleotides, the CDR3 is TGCAGCGTCCACTTTACAGGGTTCGTTCGGAATGAGCAGTTCTTC. Protein: CSVHFTGFVRNEQFF.

V usage is TRBV5-1 and J usage is TRBJ1-1, with D possibly being TRBD1 (5 bases). Germline-derived CDR1 and CDR2 are SGHRS and YFSETQ. The CDR3 loop spans 13 amino acids. The V end lost 5 bases, the J end lost 5 bases, and 13 bases lay between the germline ends. CDR3: CASSSSRVTEAFF. For the CDR3, the DNA is TGCGCCAGCAGTTCATCCAGGGTGACTGAAGCTTTCTTT. Full variable domain (outside the CDR3, taken from reference TRBV5-1 and TRBJ1-1): KAGVTQTPRYLIKTRGQQVTLSCSPISGHRSVSWYQQTPGQGLQFLFEYFSETQRNKGNFPGRFSGRQFSNSRSEMNVSTLELGDSALYLCASSSSRVTEAFFGQGTRLTVV.

The sample holds many counts of this clonotype. V gene TRBV6-2 or TRBV6-3 combines with J gene TRBJ2-2; D remains ambiguous. The CDR3 runs 14 residues. The germline V and J ends were trimmed by 6 bases and 6 bases, with 14 bases remaining between them. Germline V lookup: CDR1 MNHEY, CDR2 SVGEGT. DNA for the CDR3: TGTGCCAGCAGCAGGCCCCCCGGCCCCGGGGAGCTGTTTTTT. Protein product: CASSRPPGPGELFF.

This clonotype occurred a few times. This chain uses TRBV12-3 or TRBV12-4 with TRBJ1-5; 7 positions agree with TRBD1. V shed 2 bases and J 4 bases; nucleotides not matched to a gene: 5. This CDR3 is 15 amino acids long. The CDR3 DNA reads as TGTGCCAGCAGTTTAAGTCCAGGGGGAAATCAGCCCCAGCATTTT. It translates to CASSLSPGGNQPQHF.

The chain couples TRBV6-6 to TRBJ2-3; 8 nucleotides agree with TRBD1. V gave up 2 bases and J gave up 5 bases; unmatched junction bases: 3. This CDR3 spans 14 amino acids. From germline, CDR1 is MNHNY and CDR2 SVGAGI (reference sequence). CDR3 residues: CASSYGQGGDTQYF. The CDR3 DNA follows: TGTGCCAGCAGTTACGGACAGGGAGGAGATACGCAGTATTTT.

At least ten counts were recorded for this clonotype. The V gene is TRBV3-1, the J gene TRBJ2-2; the D gene is possibly TRBD2 (7 bases). The V end was cut by 7 bases, the J end by 8 bases, with 17 bases between. Germline CDR1 reads LGHDT; CDR2 reads YNNKEL (reference sequence). This CDR3 comprises 14 residues. The DNA of the CDR3 is TGTGCCAGCAACTACAGGGAGGGGACAGGGGAGCTGTTTTTT. Its translation: CASNYREGTGELFF.

This rearrangement joins TRBV6-2 or TRBV6-3 to TRBJ2-5, with D hard to call. Trimming cost V 0 bases and J 5 bases, with 16 bases left between them. This CDR3 is built from 16 residues. From germline, CDR1 is MNHEY and CDR2 SVGEGT. The CDR3 region has the DNA TGTGCCAGCAGTTACTCCGCGCTATCGCTCAAGGAGACCCAGTACTTC. This codes for CASSYSALSLKETQYF.

The V call is TRBV20-1, the J call TRBJ2-1, with TRBD2 identical over 14 bases. The CDR3 is 16 amino acids. The V gene's germline CDR1 is DFQATT and CDR2 SNEGSKA (reference sequence). Trimming cost V 1 base and J 2 bases; bases outside gene matches: 1. The CDR3 loop reads CSARVGLAGAYNEQFF. CDR3 DNA sequence: TGCAGTGCTAGAGTGGGACTAGCGGGGGCCTACAATGAGCAGTTCTTC.

The chain recombines TRBV7-2 with TRBJ2-3; the D is unclear. Germline CDR1 reads SGHTA; CDR2 reads FQGNSA. CDR3 size: 11 residues. The V end lost 8 bases, the J end lost 6 bases, and 9 bases lay between the germline ends. The CDR3 DNA is TGTGCCAGCGGCCACTCGGATACGCAGTATTTT. As protein: CASGHSDTQYF.

This clonotype was seen repeatedly, ten times or more. This chain links TRBV6-6 with TRBJ2-3; the D call may be TRBD1 or TRBD2 (5 bases each). Germline-derived CDR1 and CDR2 are MNHNY and SVGAGI (reference sequence). This CDR3 has 14 residues. V dropped 6 bases and J dropped 1 base, with 11 bases sitting between them. DNA for the CDR3: TGTGCCAGCAGAAGAGGGGCTGGCACAGATACGCAGTATTTT. This translates into CASRRGAGTDTQYF.